Following are 10 T cell receptor beta chains from one sample sequenced in a study of cytomegalovirus exposure and HLA in healthy donors. The primer mix had 60 Vbeta and 13 Jbeta primers. The repertoire was sequenced with immunoSEQ multiplex PCR; TCRdb's copy has only in-frame clones and lacks some. The sample lists more than 95,000 clones, around three quarters occurring once. The sample was PBMCs. The receptor source for this set is a man aged 25-40 years in good health and CMV-seropositive.

V usage is TRBV7-3 and J usage is TRBJ1-1; 10 bases map to TRBD1. CDR1 is SGHTA, CDR2 FQGTGA, per germline. After removal of 5 bases from V and 4 bases from J, the junction contained 4 bases not matched to a gene. CDR3 size: 14 residues. The CDR3 DNA sequence: TGTGCCAGCAGCCGGACAGGGGGTGGCACTGAAGCTTTCTTT. Translating it yields CASSRTGGGTEAFF.

The gene calls are TRBV7-6 and TRBJ2-1; 10 bases fit TRBD2. Germline lookup yields CDR1 SGHVS and CDR2 FNYEAQ. CDR3 size: 17 residues. V lost 2 bases to trimming and J lost 9 bases; unmatched junction nucleotides: 13. The CDR3 protein is CASSLFSAGGPQGEQFF. The CDR3 bases are TGTGCCAGCAGCTTATTTTCAGCGGGGGGGCCCCAGGGTGAGCAGTTCTTC.

The V call is TRBV7-9, the J call TRBJ1-6, with D unresolved. The germline V gene has CDR1 SEHNR and CDR2 FQNEAQ (reference sequence). The CDR3 consists of 12 residues. The V gene lost 2 bases and the J gene lost 14 bases, with 10 bases spanning the gap. The CDR3 is CASSLSGRALHF. The CDR3 bases are TGTGCCAGCAGCTTATCCGGGAGAGCCCTCCACTTT.

This chain links TRBV5-1 with TRBJ1-6, with a possible D match to TRBD1 (6 bases). Germline V gene data show CDR1 as SGHRS and CDR2 as YFSETQ. The CDR3 has 20 residues. Trimming shortened V by 1 base and J by 5 bases, and 25 bases separated the two germline ends. As DNA, the CDR3 is TGCGCCAGCAGCTTGATGACCCTGGACAGCCTGATACCCGATAATTCACCCCTCCACTTT. Amino acid sequence: CASSLMTLDSLIPDNSPLHF.

For this clone: The same CDR3 arises from other DNA sequences in this sample as well. The gene calls are TRBV9 and TRBJ1-5; D gene unclear. The CDR3 has 15 residues. Between the trimmed V and J ends, which lost 0 bases and 0 bases, there was a span of 7 bases. CDR1 is SGDLS, CDR2 YYNGEE, per germline. The CDR3 DNA sequence: TGTGCCAGCAGCGTAGGACGGGATAGCAATCAGCCCCAGCATTTT. As protein: CASSVGRDSNQPQHF.

The J gene is TRBJ2-7, the V gene TRBV19; 9 bases map to TRBD1. The V segment lost 4 bases and the J segment 4 bases; nucleotides outside the gene matches: 8. Germline V gives CDR1 LNHDA, CDR2 SQIVND (reference sequence). This CDR3 comprises 15 residues. The CDR3 sequence: CASSKTGGGVYEQYF. The CDR3 nucleotides are TGTGCCAGTAGTAAAACAGGGGGCGGGGTGTACGAGCAGTACTTC.

This clone was counted a few times. This sequence joins TRBV6-6 and TRBJ1-6, with a possible D match to TRBD1 (5 bases). This CDR3 region has 15 residues. Germline V lookup: CDR1 MNHNY, CDR2 SVGAGI (reference sequence). V lost 0 bases and J lost 4, with 7 bases in between. The CDR3 coding sequence is TGTGCCAGCAGTTACTCGACAGAATATAATTCACCCCTCCACTTT. Translated: CASSYSTEYNSPLHF.

The V call is TRBV19, the J call TRBJ2-2; TRBD1 agrees at 8 bases. The CDR3 runs to 16 residues. With V trimmed by 4 bases and J by 0 bases, 4 bases remained unmatched. Germline CDR1 LNHDA, CDR2 SQIVND (reference sequence). This CDR3 reads CASSTQGQANTGELFF. CDR3 nucleotide sequence: TGTGCCAGTAGTACACAGGGACAGGCGAACACCGGGGAGCTGTTTTTT.

This chain joins TRBV5-5 and TRBJ1-3; 8 nucleotides agree with TRBD1. V lost 4 bases to trimming and J lost 4 bases; unmatched junction nucleotides: 10. Germline V CDR1 and CDR2: SGHKS, YYEKEE (reference sequence). This CDR3 region has 16 residues. The CDR3 coding sequence is TGTGCCAGCAGCGGGTCCAGGGGGCCTTTCGGAAACACCATATATTTT. Protein: CASSGSRGPFGNTIYF. Supplemented by reference TRBV5-5 and TRBJ1-3, the full variable domain reads DAGVTQSPTHLIKTRGQQVTLRCSPISGHKSVSWYQQVLGQGPQFIFQYYEKEERGRGNFPDRFSARQFPNYSSELNVNALLLGDSALYLCASSGSRGPFGNTIYFGEGSWLTVV.

CDR3 in amino acids: CASSVDRDYGYTF. CDR3 nucleotides: TGTGCCAGTAGTGTGGACAGGGATTATGGCTACACCTTC. The chain couples TRBV19 to TRBJ1-2, with 8 bases fitting TRBD1. In germline, CDR1 is LNHDA, CDR2 SQIVND (reference sequence). This CDR3 region has 13 residues. With 5 bases clipped from V and 5 bases from J, the junction kept 4 bases outside the gene matches.